This T cell receptor (beta chain) was sequenced for a study of blood T cells in healthy people across ages. General observations from the study: Diversity was higher, and naive CD4+ cells more numerous, in long-lived donors than in aged donors.

Germline assignment: CDR1 SEHNR and CDR2 FQNEAQ (reference sequence). There are 16 residues in the CDR3. A word on this clonotype: Its antigen is as yet unknown. An end of the junction differs from the germline gene, which may be a read error.

With a J-beta primer mix and a sample-barcoded 5' primer, a second PCR ran about 7 to 12 cycles. From each sample, at least 2.5 million paired-end reads containing CDR3 were obtained. Using its own MiXCR run on the 5' RACE reads, TCRdb lists one record per CDR3 protein. The table lists roughly 830,000 distinct CDR3 sequences, about 62% of them singletons. Caucasian, healthy and from Russia, the donors were aged between 6 and 90. The sequence was collected from a man aged 30 to 45 in good health. The chain links TRBV7-9 to TRBJ2-3, with 9 bases aligning to TRBD1. Sequencing was performed on blood. CDR3 DNA sequence: TGTGCTAGCAGAGCAACCGGGACAGGGCCCTCGGATACGCAGTATTTT. This encodes CASRATGTGPSDTQYF.